This T cell receptor (beta chain) stems from a study of identical twins. TCRdb reprocessed the 5' RACE reads with MiXCR, giving one entry per CDR3 protein. Of 420,000 or so distinct CDR3 sequences in the sample, around 18% were seen once. This clonotype was seen a few times. Germline CDR1 and CDR2: LGHDT and YNNKEL (reference sequence). The CDR3 runs 14 residues. The V end lost 0 bases, the J end lost 6 bases, and 9 bases lay between the germline ends. The rearrangement links TRBV3-1 to TRBJ1-5; D gene ambiguous. The clonotype was recovered from a man aged 50 to 60 in good health. Source material: naive T cells sorted from blood. CDR3 residues: CASSQELGIQPQHF. CDR3 nucleotide sequence: TGTGCCAGCAGCCAAGAATTAGGGATTCAGCCCCAGCATTTT.